This T cell receptor beta chain is from a study of shared clonotypes between healthy human individuals. Overall study results and limits: Only blood was sampled; tissue repertoires likely differ.

Details on this clone: Its antigen is unknown.

Germline lookup yields CDR1 LNHDA and CDR2 SQIVND (reference sequence). V lost 0 bases to trimming and J lost 1 base, with 10 bases between them. There are 16 residues in the CDR3. Every subset had its genomic DNA shared out evenly among several immunoSEQ plates. Original data processing: ImmunoSEQ supplied junction-only sequences lacking quality scores, so filtering was different. Sequenced by immunoSEQ multiplex PCR; TCRdb stores in-frame clones only, minus some. V and J calls plus clone size are reproduced from that table; the DNA served to infer D and trimming. The data hold more than 2,000,000 clones, with around nine tenths observed a single time.

The sequenced sample consisted of naive CD4+ T cells sorted from blood. Subset reported: CD45RA+ positively selected. The rearrangement joins TRBV19 to TRBJ1-5; the D is unclear. The sequence derives from a man between 18 and 35 years old in good health. The CDR3 DNA follows: TGTGCCAGTAGTATAGATGAAGCCCTAAGCAATCAGCCCCAGCATTTT. Translation gives CASSIDEALSNQPQHF.